This T cell receptor (beta chain) was profiled in a study of blood T cell repertoires in COVID-19. Study context: Samples taken during acute and convalescent COVID-19 were collected in the United States, Italy and Spain. PBMCs, B-cell-depleted T cells, or T cells provided the cDNA or gDNA that made up the material.

Per the original methods: Using reference gene primer amplification, nucleated cell counts were estimated. Sequenced by immunoSEQ multiplex PCR; TCRdb stores in-frame clones only, minus some. The V and J calls and clone size are taken from that table; D and trimming were inferred from the DNA. The sample yields under 150,000 clones, approximately 90% seen once. The CDR3 has 14 amino acids. Germline lookup yields CDR1 SGHAT and CDR2 FQNNGV. Trimming took 1 base from V and 8 from J; bases not matched to a gene: 6. Sequencing was done on a sample of peripheral blood. This TCR was sampled from a human donor in a cohort sampled during active COVID-19. The J gene is TRBJ1-2, the V gene TRBV11-2, with TRBD1 identical over 8 bases. In nucleotides, the CDR3 is TGTGCCAGCAGCTTAGCCAGGGGGCATAAGGGCTACACCTTC. It translates to CASSLARGHKGYTF.